This T cell receptor (beta chain) comes out of a study of T-cell reconstitution after alpha-beta-depleted transplantation in children. In this sample, this clonotype turned up a few times. Researchers prepared the TCRbeta library using unique molecular identifiers, the study reports. Each CDR3 protein is one row after TCRdb ran MiXCR on the PCR reads. Of 150,000 to 250,000 distinct CDR3 sequences listed, just under 6.5% are singletons. This CDR3 has 14 amino acids. Per germline, CDR1 SGHTS and CDR2 YDEGEE. The V segment lost 6 bases and the J segment 0 bases; nucleotides outside the gene matches: 5. The rearrangement joins TRBV5-8 to TRBJ2-7; 8 bases agree with TRBD1. The sequence derives from a girl in the first two years of life with combined immunodeficiency, due to receive a stem cell transplant. The material sequenced was PBMCs, taken before TCRalphabeta/CD19-depleted stem cell transplant. The CDR3 is CASIGQGSSYEQYF. CDR3 nucleotide sequence: TGTGCCAGCATCGGACAGGGAAGCTCCTACGAGCAGTACTTC.